This passage covers 16 T cell receptor beta chains from one sample sequenced in a study of blood T cell repertoires in COVID-19. Measured with immunoSEQ multiplex PCR; TCRdb has only the in-frame clones, and not every one. The data hold around 140,000 clones, with 84% observed a single time. Specimen: peripheral blood. The receptors originated from a human donor in a cohort sampled during active COVID-19.

The chain employs TRBV4-1 and TRBJ2-1; 7 nucleotides align to TRBD2. The CDR3 is 18 residues long. V was pared by 0 bases and J by 2 bases, with 10 bases of the junction left unmatched. Germline V lookup: CDR1 MGHRA, CDR2 YSYEKL. The CDR3: CASSQDSSGEGTYNEQFF. The CDR3 DNA is TGCGCCAGCAGCCAAGATAGTTCGGGGGAGGGAACCTACAATGAGCAGTTCTTC.

The J gene is TRBJ2-5, the V gene TRBV27; D remains unclear. Trimming pared 6 bases from V and 1 base from J, leaving 9 bases between. The CDR3 loop spans 13 amino acids. Germline V lookup: CDR1 MNHEY, CDR2 SMNVEV (reference sequence). Here the CDR3 DNA reads TGTGCCAGCAGCCTATACGGCCAAGAGACCCAGTACTTC. Amino acid sequence: CASSLYGQETQYF.

The chain has TRBV12-3 or TRBV12-4 and TRBJ1-2; D perhaps matches TRBD1 (5 bases). This CDR3 has 13 residues. The V gene lost 5 bases and the J gene lost 7 bases, with 14 bases spanning the gap. CDR3 in DNA: TGTGCCAGCAGTAGGCAGGGTTGGGTTGGCTACACCTTC. Translation: CASSRQGWVGYTF.

The V and J genes are TRBV28 and TRBJ1-4, with D uncertain. The CDR3 runs 14 residues. The ends were cut back, 7 bases at V and 6 bases at J, with 15 bases in the middle. Looked up from germline, CDR1 is MDHEN and CDR2 is SYDVKM. The CDR3 protein is CASIGRGLHEKLFF. In DNA, the CDR3 is TGTGCCAGCATAGGACGGGGTTTGCATGAAAAACTGTTTTTT.

This clone came up many times. In DNA form, the CDR3 reads TGTGCCAGCAGCTTAGAGACAGGCCCTATTAGTGAGCAGTACTTC. As protein: CASSLETGPISEQYF. The chain employs TRBV11-2 and TRBJ2-7; TRBD1 might be the D (6 bases). The CDR3 is made up of 15 amino acids. Between the trimmed V and J ends, which lost 0 bases and 7 bases, there was a span of 16 bases. From germline, CDR1 is SGHAT and CDR2 FQNNGV. The complete variable domain, with remaining parts taken from reference TRBV11-2 and TRBJ2-7, reads EAGVAQSPRYKIIEKRQSVAFWCNPISGHATLYWYQQILGQGPKLLIQFQNNGVVDDSQLPKDRFSAERLKGVDSTLKIQPAKLEDSAVYLCASSLETGPISEQYFGPGTRLTVT.

This chain connects TRBV27 to TRBJ2-5, with a weak D call TRBD2 (5 bases). V lost 1 base and J 7 bases, leaving 7 bases between the germline ends. Germline V CDR1 and CDR2: MNHEY, SMNVEV (reference sequence). This CDR3 is built from 12 residues. The CDR3 sequence: CASSLLGGTQYF. DNA for the CDR3: TGTGCCAGCAGTTTATTAGGAGGGACCCAGTACTTC.

The rearrangement joins TRBV23-1 to TRBJ1-1; tentatively, D is TRBD1 (6 bases). TRBV23-1 is known as an ORF, though its function is uncertain. The CDR3 is made up of 13 amino acids. Trimming pared 6 bases from V and 3 bases from J, leaving 11 bases between. CDR3 nucleotides: TGCGCCAGCAGCCGGGAGGGGGACACTGAAGCTTTCTTT. Translation: CASSREGDTEAFF.

CDR3 bases: TGTGCCAGCAGCTCGACAGGGGGCTTTGAAAAACTGTTTTTT. Protein product: CASSSTGGFEKLFF. The rearrangement joins TRBV27 to TRBJ1-4; 10 bases map to TRBD1. Germline CDR1 and CDR2: MNHEY and SMNVEV (reference sequence). J was trimmed by 7 bases and V by 6 bases; bases with no gene match: 5. This CDR3 contains 14 residues.

This chain joins TRBV2 and TRBJ2-3, with D unresolved. This CDR3 is 13 amino acids long. The germline gives CDR1 SNHLY, CDR2 FYNNEI. The ends were cut back, 3 bases at V and 2 bases at J, with 6 bases in the middle. CDR3 loop: CASSDGVTDTQYF. CDR3 sequence (DNA): TGTGCCAGCAGTGATGGAGTCACAGATACGCAGTATTTT.

J is TRBJ1-4 and V is TRBV30; D gene unclear. Germline CDR1 and CDR2: GTSNPN and SVGIG (reference sequence). The CDR3 spans 14 residues. V was trimmed by 1 base and J by 7 bases, leaving 13 bases between them. The CDR3 region is CAWSGGGVGEKLFF. In DNA form, the CDR3 reads TGTGCCTGGAGTGGGGGAGGAGTGGGTGAAAAACTGTTTTTT.

This sequence joins TRBV12-3 or TRBV12-4 and TRBJ2-1, with TRBD1 as a possible D gene (8 bases). Trimming removed 6 bases at V and 9 bases at J, with 15 bases between. The CDR3 covers 13 residues. CDR3 protein: CASRQTGGGEQFF. In nucleotides, the CDR3 is TGTGCCAGCAGACAAACAGGGGGGGGTGAGCAGTTCTTC.

This chain connects TRBV6-4 to TRBJ2-3; D not resolved. From germline, CDR1 is MRHNA and CDR2 SNTAGT. The CDR3 is 16 amino acids. The V gene lost 2 bases and the J gene lost 2 bases, with 14 bases spanning the gap. The CDR3 protein is CASSDGYSRYTDTQYF. The CDR3, as DNA: TGTGCCAGCAGTGACGGATATAGCAGATACACAGATACGCAGTATTTT.

The genes are TRBV18 and TRBJ2-1, with 10 bases fitting TRBD2. The length of the CDR3 is 18 residues. CDR1 and CDR2 (germline): KGHSH, LQKENI. The junction had 10 bases not matched to a gene; V was cut back by 3 bases and J by 2 bases. The CDR3 is CASSPGLAGAPAYNEQFF. In DNA form, the CDR3 reads TGTGCCAGCTCACCCGGCCTAGCGGGGGCTCCGGCCTACAATGAGCAGTTCTTC.

The rearrangement links TRBV19 to TRBJ1-4, with TRBD1 as a possible D gene (6 bases). This CDR3 contains 14 residues. The ends were cut back, 7 bases at V and 6 bases at J, with 15 bases in the middle. Per germline, CDR1 LNHDA and CDR2 SQIVND (reference sequence). In DNA, the CDR3 is TGTGCCAGTATGATGGACAGCGAATATGAAAAACTGTTTTTT. Amino acids: CASMMDSEYEKLFF.

This chain links TRBV28 with TRBJ2-1; 8 bases fit TRBD1. J lost 6 bases, V lost 6 bases, and 7 bases had no gene match. Germline V lookup: CDR1 MDHEN, CDR2 SYDVKM. This CDR3 spans 14 amino acids. CDR3 region: CASSEDRAGNEQFF. The CDR3 nucleotides are TGTGCCAGCAGCGAGGACAGGGCGGGCAATGAGCAGTTCTTC.

The chain couples TRBV20-1 to TRBJ2-7; TRBD2 matches 12 bases. V lost 3 bases, J lost 5 bases, and 8 bases stayed unmatched. This CDR3 region has 15 residues. Per germline, CDR1 DFQATT and CDR2 SNEGSKA (reference sequence). The CDR3 DNA reads TGCAGTGCTAGTCCCGTGACTAGCGGGGGCCACGAGCAGTACTTC. Protein: CSASPVTSGGHEQYF.